Each of the 32 T cell receptor beta chains below was sequenced from the same sample in a study of shared clonotypes between healthy human individuals. Sequencing used immunoSEQ multiplex PCR; TCRdb keeps in-frame clones, though not all of them. The sample lists fewer than 1.4 million clones, approximately 80% occurring once. The sequenced sample was memory CD4+ T cells from PBMCs. Subset described: CD45RA-negative fraction. These receptor sequences come from a man aged 18 to 30 in good health. Some clones in this sample may be carry-over from other donors' samples.

In the case of this clone: Distinct nucleotide sequences in the sample also encode this CDR3. The chain combines TRBV7-9 with TRBJ1-1, with unresolved D. CDR3 length equals 13 residues. Trimming removed 1 base from V and 5 bases from J, with 8 bases in between. CDR1 is SEHNR, CDR2 FQNEAQ, per germline (reference sequence). CDR3 in DNA: TGTGCCAGCAGCTTAGAGGTGAGGACTGAAGCTTTCTTT. It yields the protein CASSLEVRTEAFF. Looking up the rest from reference TRBV7-9 and TRBJ1-1 gives the full variable domain: DTGVSQNPRHKITKRGQNVTFRCDPISEHNRLYWYRQTLGQGPEFLTYFQNEAQLEKSRLLSDRFSAERPKGSFSTLEIQRTEQGDSAMYLCASSLEVRTEAFFGQGTRLTVV.

This sequence joins TRBV9 and TRBJ2-7; D is unresolved. Germline CDR1 SGDLS, CDR2 YYNGEE. The CDR3 length is 15 residues. The ends were cut back, 2 bases at V and 0 bases at J, with 12 bases in the middle. CDR3 loop: CASSVDPRSSYEQYF. The CDR3 DNA reads as TGTGCCAGCAGCGTTGACCCGAGGAGCTCCTACGAGCAGTACTTC.

The V call is TRBV6-5, the J call TRBJ2-1; D uncertain. Trimming shortened V by 5 bases and J by 6 bases, and 8 bases separated the two germline ends. This CDR3 has 12 amino acids. From germline, CDR1 is MNHEY and CDR2 SVGAGI. The CDR3 sequence is CASSDDTNEQFF. The CDR3 DNA is TGTGCCAGCAGTGACGACACCAATGAGCAGTTCTTC.

The chain carries TRBV2 and TRBJ1-2, with D unresolved. Germline CDR1 and CDR2: SNHLY and FYNNEI. The CDR3 has 12 amino acids. Trimming removed 5 bases at V and 8 bases at J, with 12 bases between. DNA of the CDR3: TGTGCCAGCAGTTTAGCGAAGGGCGGCTACACCTTC. Translating it yields CASSLAKGGYTF. Supplemented by reference TRBV2 and TRBJ1-2, the full variable domain reads EPEVTQTPSHQVTQMGQEVILRCVPISNHLYFYWYRQILGQKVEFLVSFYNNEISEKSEIFDDQFSVERPDGSNFTLKIRSTKLEDSAMYFCASSLAKGGYTFGSGTRLTVV.

This chain connects TRBV7-8 to TRBJ1-3; a weak D match, TRBD1 (6 bases). The CDR3 runs to 15 residues. CDR1 SGHVS and CDR2 FQNEAQ come from the germline V gene. The V end was cut by 5 bases, the J end by 2 bases, with 13 bases between. CDR3 loop: CASSITGLAGNTIYF. CDR3 nucleotide sequence: TGTGCCAGCAGCATAACAGGGTTGGCTGGAAACACCATATATTTT.

This clone was seen more than once but under ten times. At the DNA level, this CDR3 is encoded by other sequences in the same sample as well. The chain has TRBV27 and TRBJ1-5, with TRBD1 matching 7 bases. Germline V gene sequence: CDR1 MNHEY, CDR2 SMNVEV (reference sequence). After removal of 4 bases from V and 2 bases from J, the junction contained 2 bases not matched to a gene. The CDR3 length is 14 residues. CDR3 region: CASSSGQGNQPQHF. In nucleotides, the CDR3 is TGTGCCAGCAGTTCTGGACAGGGCAATCAGCCCCAGCATTTT.

V gene TRBV2 combines with J gene TRBJ2-5, with D hard to call. Trimming took off 8 bases at V and 5 bases at J, with 12 bases between the two ends. The CDR3 consists of 12 residues. The germline gives CDR1 SNHLY, CDR2 FYNNEI. The CDR3 sequence is CASHQMRETQYF. CDR3 bases: TGTGCCAGCCATCAGATGCGCGAGACCCAGTACTTC.

The sample holds a few counts of this clone. V gene TRBV2 combines with J gene TRBJ1-5; 8 bases align to TRBD1. CDR1 is SNHLY and CDR2 is FYNNEI in the germline V gene. CDR3 length: 17 residues. V dropped 2 bases and J dropped 6; count of bases not matched to a gene: 12. The CDR3 loop reads CASSERGQGRVGQPQHF. CDR3 in DNA: TGTGCCAGCAGTGAACGAGGACAGGGACGAGTGGGTCAGCCCCAGCATTTT.

The chain recombines TRBV6-1 with TRBJ2-7; perhaps TRBD2 as D (6 bases). This CDR3 has 13 amino acids. Looked up from germline, CDR1 is MNHNS and CDR2 is SASEGT. The V end lost 7 bases, the J end lost 4 bases, and 14 bases lay between the germline ends. The CDR3 spells CASNSFAGYEQYF. DNA of the CDR3: TGTGCCAGCAACAGTTTCGCGGGATACGAGCAGTACTTC.

The chain combines TRBV28 with TRBJ1-5; the D gene is possibly TRBD1 (5 bases). CDR1 is MDHEN, CDR2 SYDVKM, per germline. This CDR3 is built from 15 residues. Trimming stripped 4 bases from V and 0 bases from J, with 10 bases between. CDR3: CASSWGSNSNQPQHF. CDR3 nucleotides: TGTGCCAGCAGTTGGGGCTCAAATAGCAATCAGCCCCAGCATTTT.

On this clone itself: Other DNA sequences in the same sample also yield this CDR3. The rearrangement links TRBV2 to TRBJ2-7; possible D gene TRBD2, 6 bases. V was trimmed by 7 bases and J by 5 bases, leaving 12 bases between them. In germline, CDR1 is SNHLY, CDR2 FYNNEI. This CDR3 is built from 12 residues. This chain's CDR3 is CASTQGGDEQYF. The CDR3, as DNA: TGTGCCAGCACCCAAGGAGGGGACGAGCAGTACTTC.

V gene TRBV5-1 combines with J gene TRBJ1-3; the D is unclear. The ends were cut back, 1 base at V and 1 base at J, with 6 bases in the middle. Germline V gene sequence: CDR1 SGHRS, CDR2 YFSETQ. The CDR3 loop spans 14 amino acids. The CDR3 DNA sequence: TGCGCCAGCAGCTTGCTTGGATCTGGAAACACCATATATTTT. Translating gives CASSLLGSGNTIYF.

With regard to this clone: A much larger clone lies one base from this, so it may be a read error. The same CDR3 is also encoded by other DNA sequences in this sample. V usage is TRBV11-2 and J usage is TRBJ2-1; unclear D gene. CDR1 and CDR2 (germline): SGHAT, FQNNGV. V was trimmed by 1 base and J by 3 bases, leaving 4 bases between them. CDR3 length: 13 amino acids. The CDR3 nucleotides read TGTGCCAGCAGCTTAGGGAACTACAATGAGCAGTTCTTC. Residues: CASSLGNYNEQFF.

The V call is TRBV5-6, the J call TRBJ2-2; D is unresolved. V lost 4 bases to trimming and J lost 0 bases, with 10 bases between them. Germline V lookup: CDR1 SGHDT, CDR2 YYEEEE. CDR3 length: 15 amino acids. CDR3 amino acids: CASSVNPANTGELFF. CDR3 DNA: TGTGCCAGCAGCGTTAACCCTGCGAACACCGGGGAGCTGTTTTTT.

This chain joins TRBV5-1 and TRBJ2-1; D gene unclear. Germline values: CDR1 SGHRS, CDR2 YFSETQ. This CDR3 contains 14 residues. Trimming left V 6 bases short and J 8 bases short, with 18 bases between. The CDR3 spells CASIAGSLADEQFF. The CDR3, as DNA: TGCGCCAGCATCGCCGGGTCTTTAGCCGATGAGCAGTTCTTC.

This clone has only a few counts. This chain uses TRBV5-1 with TRBJ2-1; no definite D call. Germline V gene lookup returns CDR1 SGHRS and CDR2 YFSETQ. This CDR3 region has 12 residues. Trimming removed 3 bases at V and 10 bases at J, with 11 bases between. This CDR3 is CASSSEYEEQFF. DNA for the CDR3: TGCGCCAGCAGCTCGGAGTATGAGGAGCAGTTCTTC. The variable domain in full, completed from reference TRBV5-1 and TRBJ2-1, reads KAGVTQTPRYLIKTRGQQVTLSCSPISGHRSVSWYQQTPGQGLQFLFEYFSETQRNKGNFPGRFSGRQFSNSRSEMNVSTLELGDSALYLCASSSEYEEQFFGPGTRLTVL.

This clone was detected ten times or more. The chain is built from TRBV29-1 and TRBJ2-5; D is perhaps TRBD2 (6 bases). Germline V lookup: CDR1 SQVTM, CDR2 ANQGSEA. The length of the CDR3 is 12 residues. V was shortened by 7 bases and J by 5 bases, with 14 bases between the two germline ends. The DNA of the CDR3 is TGCAGCGCGTTCGGGGCGGGGGAGACCCAGTACTTC. Protein: CSAFGAGETQYF.

The chain carries TRBV9 and TRBJ1-1; D gene uncertain. This CDR3 contains 13 residues. Trimming took off 3 bases at V and 3 bases at J, with 9 bases between the two ends. In germline, CDR1 is SGDLS, CDR2 YYNGEE. The CDR3 DNA follows: TGTGCCAGCAGCGGGACGATGGACACTGAAGCTTTCTTT. Translated: CASSGTMDTEAFF.

Of note for this clone: A much larger clone lies one base from this, so it may be a read error. This sample also contains other DNA sequences that code for the same CDR3. The chain joins TRBV18 to TRBJ2-1, with 9 bases matching TRBD2. J gave up 5 bases and V 6 bases, and 8 bases lay outside the gene matches. The CDR3 consists of 15 residues. Germline values: CDR1 KGHSH, CDR2 LQKENI. This CDR3 reads CASSRGLAGDNEQFF. CDR3 bases: TGTGCCAGCTCCCGGGGACTAGCAGGAGACAATGAGCAGTTCTTC.

Concerning this clone itself: Just one base apart from a much larger clone, this may be a read error. The J gene is TRBJ1-5, the V gene TRBV6-1; no firm D call. Between the trimmed V and J ends, which lost 4 bases and 5 bases, there was a span of 3 bases. Looked up from germline, CDR1 is MNHNS and CDR2 is SASEGT. The CDR3 sequence is 11 residues long. CDR3 DNA: TGTGCCAGCAGTGGTTATCAGCCCCAGCATTTT. It yields the protein CASSGYQPQHF.

The chain is built from TRBV5-6 and TRBJ1-2; D is undetermined. The CDR3 loop spans 16 amino acids. The germline gives CDR1 SGHDT, CDR2 YYEEEE. Trimming pared 4 bases from V and 4 bases from J, leaving 20 bases between. The CDR3 is CASSPRGTTEIYGYTF. CDR3 bases: TGTGCCAGCAGCCCCCGCGGTACAACTGAAATCTATGGCTACACCTTC.

In regard to this clone: A far bigger clonotype differs at one base, so this is likely a read error. This chain joins TRBV29-1 and TRBJ2-2; a possible D gene is TRBD1 (6 bases). Germline-derived CDR1 and CDR2 are SQVTM and ANQGSEA. The V and J ends lost 3 bases and 3 bases respectively, with 14 bases between them. This CDR3 is 15 amino acids long. The CDR3 nucleotides are TGCAGCGTTGAGGCGCGGACAGCGGACACCGGGGAGCTGTTTTTT. It is translated as CSVEARTADTGELFF.

This sequence joins TRBV9 and TRBJ2-7; D is ambiguous. Germline V gene lookup returns CDR1 SGDLS and CDR2 YYNGEE. Trimming cost V 0 bases and J 0 bases, with 10 bases left between them. The CDR3 has 15 residues. CDR3 sequence (DNA): TGTGCCAGCAGCGTAGATTACGGTAGCTCCTACGAGCAGTACTTC. Protein sequence: CASSVDYGSSYEQYF. The full variable domain, completed using reference TRBV9 and TRBJ2-7, is DSGVTQTPKHLITATGQRVTLRCSPRSGDLSVYWYQQSLDQGLQFLIQYYNGEERAKGNILERFSAQQFPDLHSELNLSSLELGDSALYFCASSVDYGSSYEQYFGPGTRLTVT.

For this clone: Distinct nucleotide sequences in the sample also encode this CDR3. CDR3 residues: CASSSTAYEQYF. Written as DNA, the CDR3 is TGTGCCAGCAGTTCGACAGCCTACGAGCAGTACTTC. V gene TRBV7-9 combines with J gene TRBJ2-7; possibly TRBD1 for D (5 bases). The germline CDR1 and CDR2 sequences are SEHNR and FQNEAQ (reference sequence). V gave up 6 bases and J gave up 2 bases, with 8 bases separating them. The CDR3 is made up of 12 amino acids.

This clone was seen only a few times. V is TRBV28 and J is TRBJ1-2, with 8 bases that match TRBD1. Looked up from germline, CDR1 is MDHEN and CDR2 is SYDVKM. V lost 7 bases and J lost 3; bases outside the gene matches: 10. The CDR3 length is 15 residues. CDR3 protein: CASIRGDRTDYGYTF. DNA for the CDR3: TGTGCCAGCATCCGAGGGGACAGGACTGACTATGGCTACACCTTC.

V and J are TRBV28 and TRBJ2-4; D gene unclear. The CDR3 contains 18 residues. V lost 1 base, J lost 0 bases, and 16 bases lay in between. Germline V CDR1 and CDR2: MDHEN, SYDVKM. The CDR3, as DNA: TGTGCCAGCAGTTTATTTTCGGCGCGGCGACTAGCCAAAAACATTCAGTACTTC. It yields the protein CASSLFSARRLAKNIQYF.

The chain employs TRBV6-6 and TRBJ2-7; D gene ambiguous. The CDR3 consists of 15 residues. V lost 5 bases, J lost 1 base, and 15 bases lay in between. The germline gives CDR1 MNHNY, CDR2 SVGAGI (reference sequence). CDR3 loop: CASSGVKTSSYEQYF. The CDR3 bases are TGTGCCAGCAGTGGTGTTAAGACCTCTTCCTACGAGCAGTACTTC.

The V gene is TRBV18, the J gene TRBJ1-3; 9 positions agree with TRBD1. The length of the CDR3 is 16 residues. Germline lookup yields CDR1 KGHSH and CDR2 LQKENI. With V trimmed by 5 bases and J by 0 bases, 5 bases remained unmatched. CDR3 sequence (DNA): TGTGCCAGCTCATCGACAGGGGGAAACTCTGGAAACACCATATATTTT. This codes for CASSSTGGNSGNTIYF.

The V and J genes are TRBV2 and TRBJ1-2; 7 bases fit TRBD1. The CDR3 extends over 13 amino acids. V was clipped by 6 bases and J by 6 bases; unmatched bases: 7. Germline V CDR1 and CDR2: SNHLY, FYNNEI. CDR3 protein: CASRADRENGYTF. The CDR3 bases are TGTGCCAGCAGGGCAGACAGGGAGAATGGCTACACCTTC.

To note about this clone: The same CDR3 is also encoded by other DNA sequences in this sample. The rearrangement links TRBV2 to TRBJ2-7, with 9 bases matching TRBD1. CDR1 is SNHLY, CDR2 FYNNEI, per germline. The CDR3 extends over 13 amino acids. Trimming cost V 6 bases and J 5 bases; bases outside gene matches: 5. The CDR3 nucleotides read TGTGCCAGCAGCCAGGGACAGGGAAACGAGCAGTACTTC. This gives the protein CASSQGQGNEQYF.

This chain joins TRBV11-3 and TRBJ1-1; D may be TRBD1 (6 bases). V was pared by 0 bases and J by 4 bases, with 9 bases between. This CDR3 has 14 residues. Germline assignment: CDR1 SGHNT and CDR2 YENEEA. CDR3: CASSLEGHFTEAFF. In nucleotides, the CDR3 is TGTGCCAGCAGCTTAGAGGGACACTTCACTGAAGCTTTCTTT.

The genes are TRBV7-2 and TRBJ2-3; the D is unclear. Trimming shortened V by 1 base and J by 2 bases, and 13 bases separated the two germline ends. CDR1 is SGHTA, CDR2 FQGNSA, per germline. The CDR3 runs to 16 residues. CDR3 bases: TGTGCCAGCAGCTTAGGGGTTTCAGGAATCACAGATACGCAGTATTTT. Encoded protein: CASSLGVSGITDTQYF.